This entry is about one T cell receptor beta chain. The antigen remains undetermined. Only in-frame clones appear in the TCRdb table, and some are missing; sequencing was by immunoSEQ multiplex PCR. The sample carries more than 25,000 clones, roughly 88% recorded once. The entry originates in a study of lymphopenia after photon versus proton radiotherapy. General study results and limits: After the lymphocyte nadir, photon-treated repertoires showed oligoclonal expansion, especially of CD8+ Temra cells. Relative stability marked proton patients; photon patients lost diversity and naive cells. Authors raise, but do not show, better survival with proton therapy. Post-nadir TCR diversity decline inversely tracked overall survival among those who died.

With V trimmed by 4 bases and J by 2 bases, 6 bases remained unmatched. Germline CDR1 and CDR2: KGHSH and LQKENI. The CDR3 sequence is 16 residues long. This receptor was taken from a woman aged 50 to 65 with pancreatic cancer. The chain uses TRBV18 and TRBJ2-1; 9 positions match TRBD1. The sequences come from peripheral blood, collected from a patient treated with photon-based radiotherapy. DNA for the CDR3: TGTGCCAGCTCACGTGGGACAGGGCAGACCTACAATGAGCAGTTCTTC. The encoded protein is CASSRGTGQTYNEQFF.